Shown below are 30 T cell receptor beta chains from a single sample sequenced in a study of OX40 agonist ivuxolimab in advanced cancers. Libraries were prepared by immunoSEQ multiplex PCR; TCRdb keeps only in-frame clonotypes and omits some of them. The sample holds 65,000 to 95,000 clones, 75% to 90% seen once. This specimen consisted of CD4+ or CD8+ T cells sorted from blood, obtained in a trial of the OX40 agonist ivuxolimab. All receptors come from an adult with an advanced solid tumor such as melanoma, head and neck, liver or kidney cancer.

The rearrangement links TRBV28 to TRBJ1-1; 8 positions match TRBD1. Germline CDR1 is MDHEN and CDR2 is SYDVKM. The CDR3 totals 16 residues. The trim removed 2 bases at V and 3 bases at J, leaving 8 bases unmatched. CDR3 nucleotide sequence: TGTGCCAGCAGTTTAGTTACAGGGGGGGCGGACACTGAAGCTTTCTTT. Residues: CASSLVTGGADTEAFF.

This rearrangement joins TRBV5-8 to TRBJ2-7; D not resolved. The CDR3 is 14 amino acids. Germline CDR1 and CDR2: SGHTS and YDEGEE. The ends were cut back, 0 bases at V and 5 bases at J, with 12 bases in the middle. In nucleotides, the CDR3 is TGTGCCAGCAGCTTGGGGGTAGGAAGGGACGAGCAGTACTTC. Amino acid sequence: CASSLGVGRDEQYF.

This sequence joins TRBV18 and TRBJ2-7; D may match TRBD1 or TRBD2 (6 bases each). V shed 7 bases and J shed 2 bases, with 15 bases lying between them. The CDR3 sequence is 14 residues long. Germline CDR1 is KGHSH and CDR2 is LQKENI. The CDR3 DNA reads TGTGCCAGCTTGACGGGGGACAATCCCTACGAGCAGTACTTC. This gives the protein CASLTGDNPYEQYF. Based on the CDR3 plus reference TRBV18 and TRBJ2-7, the full variable domain is NAGVMQNPRHLVRRRGQEARLRCSPMKGHSHVYWYRQLPEEGLKFMVYLQKENIIDESGMPKERFSAEFPKEGPSILRIQQVVRGDSAAYFCASLTGDNPYEQYFGPGTRLTVT.

The chain combines TRBV7-2 with TRBJ1-5; D is unresolved. V was pared by 7 bases and J by 4 bases, with 8 bases between. The CDR3 extends over 12 amino acids. CDR1 is SGHTA, CDR2 FQGNSA, per germline. The chain's CDR3 is CASTTMNQPQHF. In nucleotides, the CDR3 is TGTGCCAGCACCACTATGAATCAGCCCCAGCATTTT.

The chain links TRBV28 to TRBJ1-1, with D unclear. Germline CDR1 reads MDHEN; CDR2 reads SYDVKM. V was cut by 2 bases and J by 11 bases, with 24 bases left in between. There are 16 residues in the CDR3. The CDR3 region is CASSLREGTARSRAFF. For the CDR3, the DNA is TGTGCCAGCAGTTTACGCGAAGGTACAGCCCGGAGCCGTGCTTTCTTT. Complete variable domain (other parts from reference TRBV28 and TRBJ1-1): DVKVTQSSRYLVKRTGEKVFLECVQDMDHENMFWYRQDPGLGLRLIYFSYDVKMKEKGDIPEGYSVSREKKERFSLILESASTNQTSMYLCASSLREGTARSRAFFGQGTRLTVV.

CDR3 region: CASSQGVRWDTQYF. CDR3 DNA sequence: TGCGCCAGCAGCCAGGGAGTAAGGTGGGATACGCAGTATTTT. V is TRBV5-1 and J is TRBJ2-3; D is tentatively TRBD1 or TRBD2 (5 bases each). This CDR3 is 14 amino acids long. CDR1 SGHRS and CDR2 YFSETQ come from the germline V gene. Trimming left V 4 bases short and J 6 bases short, with 15 bases between.

The CDR3 protein is CASYGRGTSGRLPLRQETQYF. The CDR3 nucleotides are TGTGCCAGCTACGGTCGAGGGACTAGCGGGCGCCTGCCCTTGAGACAAGAGACCCAGTACTTC. V is TRBV27 and J is TRBJ2-5, with 12 bases matching TRBD2. V was clipped by 8 bases and J by 2 bases; unmatched bases: 24. This CDR3 region has 21 residues. CDR1 MNHEY and CDR2 SMNVEV come from the germline V gene (reference sequence).

This clone was counted a few times. The chain carries TRBV4-1 and TRBJ1-4, with D unresolved. The CDR3 runs 16 residues. V shed 0 bases and J shed 2 bases, with 10 bases lying between them. Germline V gene lookup returns CDR1 MGHRA and CDR2 YSYEKL. The CDR3 bases are TGCGCCAGCAGCCAAGACGTCCTGGGTACTAATGAAAAACTGTTTTTT. It specifies CASSQDVLGTNEKLFF.

This rearrangement joins TRBV7-8 to TRBJ2-2; D is perhaps TRBD1 (6 bases). The CDR3 length is 17 residues. Germline lookup yields CDR1 SGHVS and CDR2 FQNEAQ. V lost 1 base, J lost 5 bases, and 17 bases lay in between. This chain's CDR3 is CASSLGARGGETGELFF. CDR3 nucleotides: TGTGCCAGCAGCTTAGGAGCGCGAGGGGGAGAAACCGGGGAGCTGTTTTTT.

The chain links TRBV7-9 to TRBJ1-2; possible D gene TRBD1, 5 bases. The CDR3 is made up of 13 amino acids. V shed 3 bases and J shed 4 bases, with 9 bases lying between them. CDR1 is SEHNR, CDR2 FQNEAQ, per germline (reference sequence). The CDR3 sequence: CASSFGGAYGYTF. DNA for the CDR3: TGTGCCAGCAGCTTTGGAGGGGCCTATGGCTACACCTTC.

The chain combines TRBV28 with TRBJ1-5; D ambiguous. V dropped 6 bases and J dropped 5 bases, with 11 bases sitting between them. The CDR3 loop spans 13 amino acids. Germline V gene sequence: CDR1 MDHEN, CDR2 SYDVKM. The CDR3 DNA reads TGTGCCAGCAGGATTAACTCGGATCAGCCCCAGCATTTT. Translated: CASRINSDQPQHF. The full variable domain, rest sourced from reference TRBV28 and TRBJ1-5, is DVKVTQSSRYLVKRTGEKVFLECVQDMDHENMFWYRQDPGLGLRLIYFSYDVKMKEKGDIPEGYSVSREKKERFSLILESASTNQTSMYLCASRINSDQPQHFGDGTRLSIL.

J is TRBJ2-6 and V is TRBV29-1, with D maybe TRBD1 (5 bases). This CDR3 region has 13 residues. Looked up from germline, CDR1 is SQVTM and CDR2 is ANQGSEA. The germline V and J ends were trimmed by 6 bases and 4 bases, with 10 bases remaining between them. The CDR3 nucleotides read TGCAGCGTCGACAGTGACGGGGCCAACGTCCTGACTTTC. It codes for CSVDSDGANVLTF. The full variable domain, its missing parts supplied by reference TRBV29-1 and TRBJ2-6, is SAVISQKPSRDICQRGTSLTIQCQVDSQVTMMFWYRQQPGQSLTLIATANQGSEATYESGFVIDKFPISRPNLTFSTLTVSNMSPEDSSIYLCSVDSDGANVLTFGAGSRLTVL.

This chain uses TRBV5-1 with TRBJ2-1, with 13 nucleotides matching TRBD2. CDR1 is SGHRS, CDR2 YFSETQ, per germline. This CDR3 contains 16 residues. Unmatched junction bases numbered 8, after V lost 4 bases and J lost 7 bases. The CDR3 loop reads CASSQRTSGGINEQFF. The CDR3 DNA reads as TGCGCCAGCAGCCAAAGGACTAGCGGGGGTATTAATGAGCAGTTCTTC.

J is TRBJ2-3 and V is TRBV13; the match to TRBD2 covers 9 bases. Germline CDR1 reads PRHDT; CDR2 reads FYEKMQ (reference sequence). The CDR3 has 15 residues. With V trimmed by 3 bases and J by 2 bases, 3 bases remained unmatched. The CDR3 sequence: CASSLRGGPTDTQYF. In DNA form, the CDR3 reads TGTGCCAGCAGCTTGCGGGGGGGCCCCACAGATACGCAGTATTTT.

The rearrangement joins TRBV28 to TRBJ2-1, with 7 bases fitting TRBD2. The germline V gene has CDR1 MDHEN and CDR2 SYDVKM. The CDR3 is made up of 15 amino acids. The ends lost 6 bases at V and 10 bases at J; junction bases unmatched: 15. The chain's CDR3 is CASREAGSLVVEQFF. CDR3 sequence (DNA): TGTGCCAGCAGAGAAGCGGGATCCCTCGTGGTAGAGCAGTTCTTC.

This clone has only a few counts. The chain uses TRBV27 and TRBJ2-5; weak D call: TRBD2 (6 bases). Germline V lookup: CDR1 MNHEY, CDR2 SMNVEV (reference sequence). The CDR3 is 15 amino acids. V was cut by 5 bases and J by 7 bases, with 20 bases left in between. The CDR3 nucleotides read TGTGCCAGCAGTGAGGGGACTCGATTTAGTAGGACCCAGTACTTC. Translation: CASSEGTRFSRTQYF.

V gene TRBV7-9 combines with J gene TRBJ1-1; no firm D call. Germline CDR1 reads SEHNR; CDR2 reads FQNEAQ (reference sequence). Deletions cut 5 bases from V and 2 bases from J, with 15 bases between. The CDR3 length is 15 residues. The CDR3 coding sequence is TGTGCCAGCAGCCCCTCGCGGAAAACCAACACTGAAGCTTTCTTT. Its translation: CASSPSRKTNTEAFF.

The V and J genes are TRBV21-1 and TRBJ1-5. TRBV21-1 is assigned pseudogene status. The CDR3 length is 12 residues. CDR3 residues: CASSKRNQPQHF. The CDR3 nucleotides are TGTGCCAGCAGCAAACGTAATCAGCCCCAGCATTTT.

The rearrangement links TRBV6-6 to TRBJ2-1; 7 nucleotides match TRBD2. CDR1 MNHNY and CDR2 SVGAGI come from the germline V gene (reference sequence). V lost 3 bases, J lost 14 bases, and 1 base stayed unmatched. There are 10 residues in the CDR3. The CDR3 nucleotides read TGTGCCAGCAGTTATGGGGGGGAGTTCTTC. The encoded protein is CASSYGGEFF.

This chain links TRBV6-5 with TRBJ2-3; D unresolved. Per the germline V gene, CDR1 is MNHEY and CDR2 is SVGAGI. V lost 5 bases and J 0 bases, leaving 9 bases between the germline ends. The CDR3 has 14 amino acids. The CDR3 nucleotides are TGTGCCAGCAGTCCCGACCGGAGCACAGATACGCAGTATTTT. This translates into CASSPDRSTDTQYF.

This rearrangement joins TRBV28 to TRBJ2-1; 7 positions agree with TRBD2. V gave up 5 bases and J gave up 1 base; unmatched junction bases: 5. The V gene's germline CDR1 is MDHEN and CDR2 SYDVKM. The CDR3 totals 15 residues. The CDR3 loop is CASSGSGTSYNEQFF. CDR3 bases: TGTGCCAGCAGTGGAAGCGGGACGTCCTACAATGAGCAGTTCTTC.

V gene TRBV7-8 combines with J gene TRBJ2-3, with unresolved D. The V gene lost 1 base and the J gene lost 4 bases, with 9 bases spanning the gap. Looked up from germline, CDR1 is SGHVS and CDR2 is FQNEAQ. This CDR3 spans 14 amino acids. The CDR3 sequence is CASSLGTPADTQYF. CDR3 in DNA: TGTGCCAGCAGCTTAGGGACCCCGGCAGATACGCAGTATTTT.

This clone was detected only a few times. The rearrangement uses TRBV10-1 and TRBJ2-2; TRBD1 is a possible D gene (6 bases). The V gene lost 3 bases and the J gene lost 5 bases, with 7 bases spanning the gap. The V gene's germline CDR1 is WNHNN and CDR2 SYGVQD (reference sequence). CDR3 length: 13 amino acids. CDR3 sequence: CASSDRGTGELFF. The CDR3 region has the DNA TGCGCCAGCAGTGATAGGGGGACCGGGGAGCTGTTTTTT.

J is TRBJ2-3 and V is TRBV9; D unclear. CDR1 and CDR2 (germline): SGDLS, YYNGEE. V lost 1 base and J lost 5, with 5 bases in between. The CDR3 is 12 amino acids. DNA of the CDR3: TGTGCCAGCAGCGTAACGAGAGATACGCAGTATTTT. As protein: CASSVTRDTQYF. Full variable domain (outside the CDR3, taken from reference TRBV9 and TRBJ2-3): DSGVTQTPKHLITATGQRVTLRCSPRSGDLSVYWYQQSLDQGLQFLIQYYNGEERAKGNILERFSAQQFPDLHSELNLSSLELGDSALYFCASSVTRDTQYFGPGTRLTVL.

About this clone itself: Different DNA sequences within this sample yield the same CDR3. The rearrangement uses TRBV6-5 and TRBJ1-1, with a weak D call TRBD1 (5 bases). V dropped 0 bases and J dropped 1 base, with 6 bases sitting between them. CDR1 and CDR2 (germline): MNHEY, SVGAGI. CDR3 length: 14 residues. CDR3 sequence reads: CASSYSQGNTEAFF. DNA for the CDR3: TGTGCCAGCAGTTACTCTCAGGGGAACACTGAAGCTTTCTTT.

The chain recombines TRBV28 with TRBJ2-2, with 8 bases lining up with TRBD1. Germline CDR1 and CDR2: MDHEN and SYDVKM. Trimming took 5 bases from V and 2 from J; bases not matched to a gene: 7. The CDR3 is 16 amino acids. CDR3 in DNA: TGTGCCAGCAGTCTCGGAGGACAGGGAAACACCGGGGAGCTGTTTTTT. Translated, it gives CASSLGGQGNTGELFF.

The V gene is TRBV11-2, the J gene TRBJ2-7; 8 bases map to TRBD1. The CDR3 spans 15 residues. Trimming cost V 4 bases and J 4 bases; bases outside gene matches: 9. Germline values: CDR1 SGHAT, CDR2 FQNNGV. CDR3 in amino acids: CASSSRDRGKYEQYF. The CDR3 DNA sequence: TGTGCCAGCAGCTCCCGCGACAGGGGTAAGTACGAGCAGTACTTC.

In its sample, this clone was seen once. The J gene is TRBJ2-7, the V gene TRBV5-6; 7 bases line up with TRBD1. The CDR3 covers 14 residues. Germline CDR1 is SGHDT and CDR2 is YYEEEE. With V trimmed by 4 bases and J by 4 bases, 8 bases remained unmatched. CDR3 DNA: TGTGCCAGCAGCGCTCCGGGACAGAGATACGAGCAGTACGTC. Translated: CASSAPGQRYEQYV.

The chain employs TRBV10-3 and TRBJ2-2; D is uncertain. V was shortened by 6 bases and J by 7 bases, with 6 bases between the two germline ends. The germline CDR1 and CDR2 sequences are ENHRY and SYGVKD. The CDR3 runs to 11 residues. CDR3 coding DNA: TGTGCCATCAGGCTGGGCGGGGAGCTGTTTTTT. Its protein product is CAIRLGGELFF.

The J gene is TRBJ1-1, the V gene TRBV13; no clear D gene. The V and J ends lost 5 bases and 5 bases respectively, with 15 bases between them. The CDR3 consists of 14 residues. CDR1 is PRHDT, CDR2 FYEKMQ, per germline (reference sequence). The CDR3 region has the DNA TGTGCCAGCAGCCTCAAAAATAGCGGGACTGAAGCTTTCTTT. Its protein is CASSLKNSGTEAFF.